These 4 T cell receptor beta chains share one sample of origin, sequenced in a study of blood T cell repertoires in COVID-19. Assay: immunoSEQ multiplex PCR; the TCRdb copy retains only in-frame clones and omits some. The sample lists approximately 500,000 clones, roughly 91% seen once, with less than 9% in the top ten. The sample taken for sequencing was peripheral blood. These receptors all stem from a woman in her fifties or sixties with COVID-19, enrolled during active disease.

The rearrangement links TRBV29-1 to TRBJ1-2; 9 positions agree with TRBD1. J gave up 5 bases and V 5 bases, and 6 bases lay outside the gene matches. Germline CDR1 reads SQVTM; CDR2 reads ANQGSEA. This CDR3 region has 13 residues. CDR3 amino acids: CSVKTGGDYGYTF. CDR3 DNA: TGCAGCGTTAAGACAGGGGGGGATTATGGCTACACCTTC.

V gene TRBV6-1 combines with J gene TRBJ1-4, with D tentatively TRBD1 (6 bases). CDR3 length equals 14 residues. V lost 2 bases and J 10 bases, leaving 14 bases between the germline ends. Germline V gene lookup returns CDR1 MNHNS and CDR2 SASEGT. The CDR3 is CASSERGTNGKLFF. In DNA form, the CDR3 reads TGTGCCAGCAGTGAAAGGGGGACAAACGGAAAACTGTTTTTT.

The J gene is TRBJ2-2, the V gene TRBV2; 7 positions agree with TRBD1. Germline V gene data show CDR1 as SNHLY and CDR2 as FYNNEI. The CDR3 has 13 residues. The J segment lost 4 bases and the V segment lost 11 bases, leaving 7 bases of the junction unmatched. The chain's CDR3 is CAGRPGGTGELFF. The CDR3 nucleotides read TGTGCCGGACGACCAGGGGGCACCGGGGAGCTGTTTTTT.

This sequence joins TRBV3-1 (or the pseudogene TRBV3-2) and TRBJ1-1; 8 positions agree with TRBD1. Germline CDR1 reads LGHDT; CDR2 reads YNNKEL (reference sequence). V shed 5 bases, J shed 3 bases, and the junction held 5 bases outside the gene matches. The CDR3 runs 14 residues. The CDR3 loop reads CASSAGQGHTEAFF. CDR3 nucleotide sequence: TGTGCCAGCAGCGCAGGACAGGGCCACACTGAAGCTTTCTTT.